Listed here are 24 T cell receptor beta chains from one sample, sequenced in a study of vaccination and CD4 T cells after COVID-19. The treatment here: approximately 9-day PBMC culture with coronavirus spike peptide pools or control peptides (ViraFEST assay). Cultured CD4+ T-cell DNA underwent Oncomine TCR Beta short-read sequencing. MiXCR was run by TCRdb on the PCR reads, yielding one entry per CDR3 protein. The sample has roughly 18,000 distinct CDR3 sequences; roughly 51% are singletons. These TCRs are of unknown antigen specificity. Input material: CD4+ T cells from blood, cultured in vitro. The source is a human donor who had recovered from COVID-19.

This clonotype was found a few times. V is TRBV7-9 and J is TRBJ2-1; TRBD1 aligns across 7 bases. V lost 5 bases and J lost 8; bases outside the gene matches: 3. The CDR3 covers 12 residues. Germline V gives CDR1 SEHNR, CDR2 FQNEAQ (reference sequence). CDR3 sequence: CASSPTGDEQFF. The CDR3 DNA reads as TGTGCCAGCAGCCCAACAGGGGATGAGCAGTTCTTC.

The chain links TRBV7-3 to TRBJ2-3; D call uncertain. Germline V lookup: CDR1 SGHTA, CDR2 FQGTGA. V dropped 5 bases and J dropped 2 bases, with 11 bases sitting between them. This CDR3 is 14 amino acids long. The chain's CDR3 is CASSPGQTTDTQYF. In DNA, the CDR3 is TGTGCCAGCAGCCCTGGCCAAACCACAGATACGCAGTATTTT.

This chain connects TRBV6-1 to TRBJ1-1; the D is unclear. The CDR3 extends over 13 amino acids. The germline V and J ends were trimmed by 10 bases and 1 base, with 13 bases remaining between them. The germline V gene has CDR1 MNHNS and CDR2 SASEGT. The CDR3 nucleotides are TGTGCCATCACCTCCGGGAGGAACACTGAAGCTTTCTTT. Amino acid sequence: CAITSGRNTEAFF.

The gene calls are TRBV20-1 and TRBJ2-3, with TRBD2 matching 10 bases. CDR1 and CDR2 (germline): DFQATT, SNEGSKA (reference sequence). V shed 4 bases, J shed 3 bases, and the junction held 22 bases outside the gene matches. This CDR3 contains 20 residues. The DNA of the CDR3 is TGCAGTGCTATTGGGGGAGGGGGGGGGAAGCGGGAGGGGGGAACAGATACGCAGTATTTT. Its protein product is CSAIGGGGGKREGGTDTQYF.

This clonotype was picked up a small number of times. V gene TRBV20-1 combines with J gene TRBJ2-1, with 10 bases that match TRBD2. The ends lost 0 bases at V and 7 bases at J; junction bases unmatched: 9. The length of the CDR3 is 16 residues. CDR1 DFQATT and CDR2 SNEGSKA come from the germline V gene (reference sequence). The CDR3 loop is CSARDPTSGTWNEQFF. CDR3 nucleotides: TGCAGTGCTAGAGACCCTACTAGCGGGACCTGGAATGAGCAGTTCTTC.

V is TRBV20-1 and J is TRBJ2-5; no clear D gene. The ends were cut back, 3 bases at V and 0 bases at J, with 11 bases in the middle. CDR1 is DFQATT, CDR2 SNEGSKA, per germline (reference sequence). This CDR3 is 14 amino acids long. The DNA for the CDR3 is TGCAGTGCTAGCCCGGACGCCTACCAAGAGACCCAGTACTTC. Amino acids: CSASPDAYQETQYF.

The J gene is TRBJ1-1, the V gene TRBV7-9; D is unresolved. Germline CDR1 SEHNR, CDR2 FQNEAQ (reference sequence). The V end lost 7 bases, the J end lost 10 bases, and 13 bases lay between the germline ends. This CDR3 is built from 11 residues. DNA of the CDR3: TGTGCCAGCACCAGACTGGACCGAGCTTTCTTT. Its protein product is CASTRLDRAFF.

The V and J genes are TRBV27 and TRBJ1-2; TRBD1 is a possible D gene (6 bases). Trimming stripped 0 bases from V and 8 bases from J, with 13 bases between. Germline V lookup: CDR1 MNHEY, CDR2 SMNVEV (reference sequence). This CDR3 comprises 14 residues. In nucleotides, the CDR3 is TGTGCCAGCAGTTTATCGAGGGGGGCAGGCGGCTACACCTTC. Translated, it gives CASSLSRGAGGYTF.

About this clonotype itself: Relative to the germline gene, one junction end is altered; a read error may explain this. This chain uses TRBV7-2 with TRBJ1-5; 11 bases map to TRBD1. The length of the CDR3 is 18 residues. The germline V gene has CDR1 SGHTA and CDR2 FQGNSA. The CDR3 here is CASSQEGQGVPSNRPQHF. CDR3 nucleotides: TGTGCCAGCAGCCAAGAGGGACAGGGGGTCCCCAGCAATCGGCCCCAGCATTTT.

This clonotype was detected only a few times. The J gene is TRBJ2-1, the V gene TRBV27; 7 positions match TRBD2. The CDR3 spans 15 residues. Losses at the gene ends were 6 bases for V and 2 bases for J; bases not matched to a gene: 7. CDR1 is MNHEY and CDR2 is SMNVEV in the germline V gene (reference sequence). The CDR3, as DNA: TGTGCCAGCAGGACACTAACTAGCGCCTACAATGAGCAGTTCTTC. This codes for CASRTLTSAYNEQFF.

Comments on this clonotype: One end of the junction does not line up with germline, which may come from a read error. The chain links TRBV6-1 to TRBJ1-3, with 11 bases fitting TRBD1. CDR1 MNHNS and CDR2 SASEGT come from the germline V gene. The CDR3 totals 17 residues. The CDR3 loop is CASKYRDRGSSGDTIYF. In DNA, the CDR3 is TGTGCCAGCAAGTACCGGGACAGGGGGAGCTCTGGAGACACCATATATTTT.

This clonotype is medium-sized. The J gene is TRBJ1-6, the V gene TRBV5-4, with D possibly being TRBD1 (6 bases). Trimming took off 1 base at V and 7 bases at J, with 12 bases between the two ends. This CDR3 region has 15 residues. Germline lookup yields CDR1 SGHNT and CDR2 YYREEE (reference sequence). The CDR3 spells CASSLWQGTNSPLHF. In DNA form, the CDR3 reads TGTGCCAGCAGCTTGTGGCAGGGGACAAATTCACCCCTCCACTTT.

The J gene is TRBJ1-5, the V gene TRBV28; no definite D call. Trimming pared 6 bases from V and 15 bases from J, leaving 15 bases between. The CDR3 contains 11 residues. In germline, CDR1 is MDHEN, CDR2 SYDVKM. CDR3 residues: CASRIGRERHF. The CDR3 DNA reads as TGTGCCAGCAGGATAGGTAGGGAGAGGCATTTT.

This clonotype was counted a few times. The chain links TRBV15 to TRBJ2-3; possible D gene TRBD2, 6 bases. This CDR3 region has 17 residues. The ends were cut back, 0 bases at V and 0 bases at J, with 13 bases in the middle. Germline CDR1 reads LNHNV; CDR2 reads YYDKDF (reference sequence). The DNA for the CDR3 is TGTGCCACCAGCAGAGAACGAGGCGGGGCCAGCACAGATACGCAGTATTTT. Its translation: CATSRERGGASTDTQYF.

The chain is built from TRBV20-1 and TRBJ2-3; TRBD1 matches 10 bases. This CDR3 is 15 amino acids long. CDR1 is DFQATT and CDR2 is SNEGSKA in the germline V gene (reference sequence). After removal of 5 bases from V and 7 bases from J, the junction contained 12 bases not matched to a gene. CDR3 coding DNA: TGCAGTGCTGACACCGGACAGGGGGTTGGTAATACGCAGTATTTT. Protein: CSADTGQGVGNTQYF.

The J gene is TRBJ2-2, the V gene TRBV5-1; 8 bases match TRBD2. Germline values: CDR1 SGHRS, CDR2 YFSETQ. V dropped 3 bases and J dropped 3; count of bases not matched to a gene: 7. The CDR3 covers 16 residues. The CDR3 sequence: CASSSGGGGHTGELFF. DNA of the CDR3: TGCGCCAGCAGCTCCGGGGGCGGGGGGCACACCGGGGAGCTGTTTTTT.

This rearrangement joins TRBV10-3 to TRBJ2-1; D gene unclear. This CDR3 region has 13 residues. CDR1 ENHRY and CDR2 SYGVKD come from the germline V gene. V was shortened by 10 bases and J by 0 bases, with 10 bases between the two germline ends. The CDR3 region has the DNA TGTGCCACCAGAACGAGCTCCTACAATGAGCAGTTCTTC. This encodes CATRTSSYNEQFF.

The chain recombines TRBV5-1 with TRBJ2-7; possible D gene TRBD1, 5 bases. Germline CDR1 SGHRS, CDR2 YFSETQ. Trimming cost V 4 bases and J 2 bases, with 13 bases left between them. The CDR3 consists of 14 residues. CDR3 amino acids: CASSPLDITYEQYF. As DNA, the CDR3 is TGCGCCAGCAGCCCCTTGGACATAACCTACGAGCAGTACTTC.

The chain carries TRBV20-1 and TRBJ2-7; 8 bases are a match to TRBD1. This CDR3 is 12 amino acids long. V lost 3 bases to trimming and J lost 4 bases; unmatched junction nucleotides: 2. CDR1 is DFQATT, CDR2 SNEGSKA, per germline (reference sequence). CDR3 sequence: CSARDRVYEQYF. CDR3 in DNA: TGCAGTGCTAGGGACAGGGTGTACGAGCAGTACTTC.

The gene calls are TRBV6-5 and TRBJ2-7; D possibly corresponds to TRBD1 (7 bases). The V end was cut by 2 bases, the J end by 4 bases, with 12 bases between. Per the germline V gene, CDR1 is MNHEY and CDR2 is SVGAGI. The CDR3 has 14 residues. CDR3 protein: CASSYAGQKYEQYF. CDR3 coding DNA: TGTGCCAGCAGTTACGCGGGACAGAAATACGAGCAGTACTTC.

The J gene is TRBJ2-5, the V gene TRBV10-3; 8 positions match TRBD1. This CDR3 has 16 amino acids. From germline, CDR1 is ENHRY and CDR2 SYGVKD. V dropped 6 bases and J dropped 4; count of bases not matched to a gene: 13. CDR3 sequence (DNA): TGTGCCATCAGCGGTTCCCGGACAGGGCTGGCAGAGACCCAGTACTTC. It translates to CAISGSRTGLAETQYF.

The chain couples TRBV27 to TRBJ1-1; 9 bases agree with TRBD1. Germline assignment: CDR1 MNHEY and CDR2 SMNVEV (reference sequence). V lost 8 bases and J lost 6; bases outside the gene matches: 7. The CDR3 consists of 13 residues. The CDR3 loop is CASRRTGEPEAFF. In nucleotides, the CDR3 is TGTGCCAGCCGGCGGACAGGGGAGCCTGAAGCTTTCTTT.

The genes are TRBV6-1 and TRBJ1-2; possible D gene TRBD1, 5 bases. From germline, CDR1 is MNHNS and CDR2 SASEGT. This CDR3 is 14 amino acids long. V was cut by 5 bases and J by 7 bases, with 17 bases left in between. The CDR3 protein is CASSIIGGESGYTF. Written as DNA, the CDR3 is TGTGCCAGCAGTATAATAGGAGGGGAGAGTGGCTACACCTTC.

This clonotype was counted a single time. This chain links TRBV7-8 with TRBJ2-7; D is possibly TRBD1 (7 bases). Germline CDR1 is SGHVS and CDR2 is FQNEAQ. The CDR3 loop spans 16 amino acids. V was pared by 0 bases and J by 4 bases, with 16 bases between. The CDR3 DNA is TGTGCCAGCAGCTTAGCGCGGCTTCCAGGGGGGTACGAGCAGTACTTC. Translation gives CASSLARLPGGYEQYF.